The 25 T cell receptor beta chains reported below all come from one sample, sequenced in a study of cytomegalovirus exposure and HLA in healthy donors. Some clones are missing from TCRdb's copy, which holds only in-frame ones; the method was immunoSEQ multiplex PCR. Of about 160,000 clones in the sample, roughly 89% were seen once. Material for sequencing was PBMCs. The receptors were sampled from a woman under 30 in good health and CMV-seropositive.

The J gene is TRBJ1-1, the V gene TRBV28; D call uncertain. CDR3 length: 15 residues. The germline gives CDR1 MDHEN, CDR2 SYDVKM. Trimming cost V 5 bases and J 0 bases, with 13 bases left between them. The CDR3 region is CASSLTVLMNTEAFF. As DNA, the CDR3 is TGTGCCAGCAGTCTTACAGTGCTAATGAACACTGAAGCTTTCTTT. The variable domain in full, with the rest retrieved from reference TRBV28 and TRBJ1-1, is DVKVTQSSRYLVKRTGEKVFLECVQDMDHENMFWYRQDPGLGLRLIYFSYDVKMKEKGDIPEGYSVSREKKERFSLILESASTNQTSMYLCASSLTVLMNTEAFFGQGTRLTVV.

The chain carries TRBV5-1 and TRBJ2-1, with 11 positions matching TRBD1. The J segment lost 7 bases and the V segment lost 6 bases, leaving 3 bases of the junction unmatched. The CDR3 consists of 13 residues. The germline gives CDR1 SGHRS, CDR2 YFSETQ. CDR3 DNA sequence: TGCGCCAGCACCAGGGACAGGGGGAATGAGCAGTTCTTC. Residues: CASTRDRGNEQFF.

This clone was recorded only once. The chain carries TRBV9 and TRBJ1-1, with unresolved D. In germline, CDR1 is SGDLS, CDR2 YYNGEE. Trimming removed 0 bases at V and 1 base at J, with 7 bases between. This CDR3 has 14 residues. CDR3 sequence reads: CASSVVGENTEAFF. CDR3 nucleotide sequence: TGTGCCAGCAGCGTAGTCGGGGAGAACACTGAAGCTTTCTTT. The full variable domain, its missing parts supplied by reference TRBV9 and TRBJ1-1, is DSGVTQTPKHLITATGQRVTLRCSPRSGDLSVYWYQQSLDQGLQFLIQYYNGEERAKGNILERFSAQQFPDLHSELNLSSLELGDSALYFCASSVVGENTEAFFGQGTRLTVV.

The V gene is TRBV15, the J gene TRBJ2-5; the match to TRBD1 covers 7 bases. Germline lookup yields CDR1 LNHNV and CDR2 YYDKDF (reference sequence). The V gene end was trimmed by 0 bases and the J gene end by 5 bases; junction bases not matched to a gene: 3. This CDR3 is 14 amino acids long. DNA of the CDR3: TGTGCCACCAGCAGAGACAGGGGGACGGAGACCCAGTACTTC. Protein product: CATSRDRGTETQYF.

The rearrangement links TRBV29-1 to TRBJ2-7; maybe TRBD2 (5 bases). Germline CDR1 reads SQVTM; CDR2 reads ANQGSEA. Trimming left V 4 bases short and J 2 bases short, with 18 bases between. The CDR3 contains 15 residues. The CDR3 coding sequence is TGCAGCGTTGTCGGGCACCGGGATTCTACCTACGAGCAGTACTTC. Translating it yields CSVVGHRDSTYEQYF.

The V call is TRBV7-9, the J call TRBJ1-1; maybe TRBD1 (6 bases). Germline V gene sequence: CDR1 SEHNR, CDR2 FQNEAQ (reference sequence). The CDR3 contains 16 residues. Between the trimmed V and J ends, which lost 5 bases and 5 bases, there was a span of 21 bases. CDR3 DNA sequence: TGTGCCAGCAGCCCCTATTCGACAGGCGTGAGGACTGAAGCTTTCTTT. It yields the protein CASSPYSTGVRTEAFF.

The chain carries TRBV11-3 and TRBJ2-1, with D possibly matching TRBD1 (6 bases). The germline CDR1 and CDR2 sequences are SGHNT and YENEEA. Trimming removed 1 base at V and 8 bases at J, with 21 bases between. The CDR3 totals 17 residues. The CDR3 spells CASSLALTRQAWDEQFF. CDR3 nucleotides: TGTGCCAGCAGCTTAGCCCTCACTAGACAGGCTTGGGATGAGCAGTTCTTC.

The CDR3 sequence is CASSLGLQEQYF. DNA of the CDR3: TGTGCCAGCAGCTTAGGACTCCAAGAGCAGTACTTC. The rearrangement joins TRBV5-6 to TRBJ2-7, with D possibly TRBD2 on 5 matching bases. V shed 2 bases and J shed 7 bases, with 10 bases lying between them. This CDR3 region has 12 residues. Germline V gene sequence: CDR1 SGHDT, CDR2 YYEEEE.

This clone was seen once. Different DNA sequences within this sample yield the same CDR3. The gene calls are TRBV7-9 and TRBJ1-1; D call uncertain. Trimming left V 4 bases short and J 1 base short, with 7 bases between. The CDR3 length is 13 residues. The germline V gene has CDR1 SEHNR and CDR2 FQNEAQ (reference sequence). CDR3 in amino acids: CASSWSQNTEAFF. In nucleotides, the CDR3 is TGTGCCAGCAGCTGGTCACAGAACACTGAAGCTTTCTTT.

Note on this clone: This same CDR3 is encoded by further DNA sequences in the sample. This chain joins TRBV9 and TRBJ1-1, with D uncertain. Germline V lookup: CDR1 SGDLS, CDR2 YYNGEE. CDR3 size: 13 residues. Trimming removed 2 bases from V and 2 bases from J, with 7 bases in between. DNA of the CDR3: TGTGCCAGCAGCGTCGCAGGCAACACTGAAGCTTTCTTT. It codes for CASSVAGNTEAFF.

The rearrangement joins TRBV30 to TRBJ1-1; D is unresolved. CDR1 is GTSNPN, CDR2 SVGIG, per germline (reference sequence). The CDR3 consists of 10 residues. The ends were cut back, 4 bases at V and 7 bases at J, with 7 bases in the middle. The CDR3 loop is CAWKSFEAFF. The CDR3 DNA is TGTGCCTGGAAGAGTTTTGAAGCTTTCTTT.

The genes are TRBV5-6 and TRBJ1-3; no reliable D call. Trimming left V 4 bases short and J 0 bases short, with 8 bases between. Looked up from germline, CDR1 is SGHDT and CDR2 is YYEEEE. The CDR3 sequence is 14 residues long. The CDR3 protein is CASSEQHSGNTIYF. In nucleotides, the CDR3 is TGTGCCAGCAGCGAACAGCACTCTGGAAACACCATATATTTT.

The chain uses TRBV4-1 and TRBJ2-3; a weak D match, TRBD2 (5 bases). There are 15 residues in the CDR3. V was pared by 6 bases and J by 1 base, with 14 bases between. Looked up from germline, CDR1 is MGHRA and CDR2 is YSYEKL. CDR3 residues: CASRLVAPRTDTQYF. The CDR3 DNA sequence: TGCGCCAGCAGACTTGTAGCGCCCCGCACAGATACGCAGTATTTT.

The V gene is TRBV7-3, the J gene TRBJ2-1; TRBD2 agrees at 8 bases. The CDR3 runs to 16 residues. V was pared by 2 bases and J by 6 bases, with 9 bases of the junction left unmatched. Per the germline V gene, CDR1 is SGHTA and CDR2 is FQGTGA. The CDR3 is CASSLPGGPSGNEQFF. The DNA of the CDR3 is TGTGCCAGCAGCTTACCGGGAGGGCCCTCGGGCAATGAGCAGTTCTTC. Based on the CDR3 plus reference TRBV7-3 and TRBJ2-1, the full variable domain is GAGVSQTPSNKVTEKGKYVELRCDPISGHTALYWYRQSLGQGPEFLIYFQGTGAADDSGLPNDRFFAVRPEGSVSTLKIQRTERGDSAVYLCASSLPGGPSGNEQFFGPGTRLTVL.

This clone was seen a handful of times. The chain combines TRBV30 with TRBJ1-2, with a tentative D call TRBD1 (6 bases). This CDR3 has 14 residues. Germline-derived CDR1 and CDR2 are GTSNPN and SVGIG (reference sequence). The V end lost 1 base, the J end lost 5 bases, and 14 bases lay between the germline ends. CDR3 DNA: TGTGCCTGGAGTGGGGGGCGCGTGGTATATGGCTACACCTTC. Translated: CAWSGGRVVYGYTF.

V usage is TRBV5-1 and J usage is TRBJ2-5, with D possibly matching TRBD2 (7 bases). This CDR3 has 14 residues. Trimming took off 1 base at V and 5 bases at J, with 12 bases between the two ends. In germline, CDR1 is SGHRS, CDR2 YFSETQ. The CDR3 DNA reads as TGCGCCAGCAGCTTGTGGGGGGGCGGTGAGACCCAGTACTTC. Amino acids: CASSLWGGGETQYF.

The chain employs TRBV7-8 and TRBJ2-7; TRBD2 matches 7 bases. This CDR3 comprises 15 residues. The junction had 10 bases not matched to a gene; V was cut back by 5 bases and J by 3 bases. CDR1 is SGHVS and CDR2 is FQNEAQ in the germline V gene. This chain's CDR3 is CASSPSAGPIYEQYF. The CDR3 bases are TGTGCCAGCAGCCCCTCAGCGGGACCTATCTACGAGCAGTACTTC.

This clone was counted a few times. The V and J genes are TRBV19 and TRBJ1-5; 11 bases line up with TRBD1. With 7 bases clipped from V and 5 bases from J, the junction kept 10 bases outside the gene matches. This CDR3 is built from 16 residues. CDR1 and CDR2 from the germline V gene are LNHDA and SQIVND (reference sequence). In DNA form, the CDR3 reads TGTGCCAGTACCCGGGACAGGGGGATAGTCCATCAGCCCCAGCATTTT. It yields the protein CASTRDRGIVHQPQHF.

This clone was seen only once. The CDR3 coding sequence is TGCAGCGTTGATTCCGGGACACCTAATCAGCCCCAGCATTTT. This gives the protein CSVDSGTPNQPQHF. This chain links TRBV29-1 with TRBJ1-5; a possible D gene is TRBD1 (6 bases). Germline CDR1 reads SQVTM; CDR2 reads ANQGSEA. CDR3 size: 14 residues. V lost 3 bases and J lost 4, with 13 bases in between. The full variable domain, its missing parts supplied by reference TRBV29-1 and TRBJ1-5, is SAVISQKPSRDICQRGTSLTIQCQVDSQVTMMFWYRQQPGQSLTLIATANQGSEATYESGFVIDKFPISRPNLTFSTLTVSNMSPEDSSIYLCSVDSGTPNQPQHFGDGTRLSIL.

The chain has TRBV4-1 and TRBJ2-3; D not certain. CDR1 is MGHRA and CDR2 is YSYEKL in the germline V gene. The CDR3 length is 14 residues. V gave up 0 bases and J gave up 1 base, with 5 bases separating them. The CDR3 region has the DNA TGCGCCAGCAGCCAAGAGTCCGGCACAGATACGCAGTATTTT. It codes for CASSQESGTDTQYF.

The CDR3: CASRNQAGDNINEQFF. The CDR3 region has the DNA TGTGCCAGCAGAAATCAAGCGGGAGATAATATAAATGAGCAGTTCTTC. V is TRBV6-6 and J is TRBJ2-1, with TRBD2 matching 8 bases. The CDR3 loop spans 16 amino acids. Germline V lookup: CDR1 MNHNY, CDR2 SVGAGI (reference sequence). V was clipped by 6 bases and J by 7 bases; unmatched bases: 14.

The V call is TRBV4-2, the J call TRBJ1-4; possibly TRBD1 for D (5 bases). Trimming took 3 bases from V and 4 from J, leaving 9 bases between them. Germline CDR1 LGHNA, CDR2 YNFKEQ. The CDR3 has 14 residues. The CDR3 DNA reads as TGTGCCAGCAGCCAGGGGCTCAGTAATGAAAAACTGTTTTTT. Residues: CASSQGLSNEKLFF.

The V call is TRBV28, the J call TRBJ2-3; D call uncertain. This CDR3 is 13 amino acids long. Germline V lookup: CDR1 MDHEN, CDR2 SYDVKM. V lost 6 bases, J lost 8 bases, and 15 bases lay in between. CDR3 region: CASSPAELGTQYF. DNA for the CDR3: TGTGCCAGCAGCCCGGCGGAGCTGGGTACGCAGTATTTT.

J is TRBJ2-7 and V is TRBV6-1; D gene uncertain. The CDR3 is 9 amino acids. Looked up from germline, CDR1 is MNHNS and CDR2 is SASEGT. The CDR3: CAGTAKQYF. CDR3 in DNA: TGTGCGGGCACGGCGAAGCAGTACTTC.

The J gene is TRBJ2-2, the V gene TRBV6-5; a possible D gene is TRBD1 (7 bases). V was clipped by 5 bases and J by 5 bases, with 15 bases between them. This CDR3 spans 15 amino acids. Germline CDR1 MNHEY, CDR2 SVGAGI. The CDR3 reads CASSTTGAGTGELFF. The CDR3, as DNA: TGTGCCAGCAGTACTACAGGGGCGGGGACCGGGGAGCTGTTTTTT.